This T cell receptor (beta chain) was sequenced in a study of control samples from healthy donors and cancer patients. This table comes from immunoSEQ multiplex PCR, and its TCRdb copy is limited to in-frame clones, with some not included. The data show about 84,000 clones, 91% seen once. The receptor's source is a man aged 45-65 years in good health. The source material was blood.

The CDR3 sequence is CASSVRGGGSYNEQFF. The CDR3 DNA is TGTGCCAGCAGCGTAAGAGGCGGGGGGTCCTACAATGAGCAGTTCTTC. The rearrangement uses TRBV9 and TRBJ2-1; 8 positions agree with TRBD2. The germline V gene has CDR1 SGDLS and CDR2 YYNGEE. This CDR3 region has 16 residues. V was pared by 1 base and J by 1 base, with 4 bases of the junction left unmatched.